What follows are 13 T cell receptor beta chains derived from one specimen sequenced in a study of molecular identifiers for immune sequencing clone quantification. In TCRdb, the PCR reads were re-called with MiXCR into one record per CDR3 protein. The repertoire holds about 640,000 distinct CDR3 sequences, with 20% as singletons. The sequenced sample was naive CD8+ T cells from blood, with Jurkat cell RNA spiked in. The subset here: FACS-sorted CD8+CD4-CCR7+CD45RA+ naive T cells. The source of these receptors is a human donor in good health. Some libraries in this study had Jurkat cell RNA spiked in.

The table lists this clonotype with a count of one. The chain employs TRBV3-1 and TRBJ2-6, with 8 nucleotides matching TRBD2. The CDR3 spans 20 residues. Germline lookup yields CDR1 LGHDT and CDR2 YNNKEL (reference sequence). Germline trimming cut 1 base from V and 0 bases from J; bases unmatched to any gene: 11. This CDR3 reads CASSQARGGPVYSGANVLTF. CDR3 sequence (DNA): TGTGCCAGCAGCCAAGCCCGGGGGGGGCCCGTTTACTCTGGGGCCAACGTCCTGACTTTC. The variable domain in full, with the rest retrieved from reference TRBV3-1 and TRBJ2-6, is DTAVSQTPKYLVTQMGNDKSIKCEQNLGHDTMYWYKQDSKKFLKIMFSYNNKELIINETVPNRFSPKSPDKAHLNLHINSLELGDSAVYFCASSQARGGPVYSGANVLTFGAGSRLTVL.

This clonotype was seen at least ten times. This rearrangement joins TRBV9 to TRBJ2-7; TRBD1 matches 8 bases. Germline-derived CDR1 and CDR2 are SGDLS and YYNGEE. After removal of 4 bases from V and 4 bases from J, the junction contained 10 bases not matched to a gene. The CDR3 covers 15 residues. CDR3 region: CASSYGQGQTYEQYF. The CDR3 nucleotides read TGTGCCAGCAGCTACGGACAGGGTCAAACTTACGAGCAGTACTTC.

This clonotype has only a few counts. J is TRBJ2-3 and V is TRBV5-1; tentatively, D is TRBD2 (5 bases). CDR1 is SGHRS, CDR2 YFSETQ, per germline. V was clipped by 0 bases and J by 5 bases, with 16 bases between them. This CDR3 comprises 16 residues. The CDR3 here is CASSLGTSTSGDTQYF. The CDR3 nucleotides are TGCGCCAGCAGCTTGGGGACTTCTACGAGCGGAGATACGCAGTATTTT.

Details on this clonotype: No conserved phenylalanine or tryptophan is present at the end of the CDR3, so a read error is the likely explanation. V gene TRBV18 combines with J gene TRBJ2-3, with 8 bases aligning to TRBD1. CDR3 length: 13 residues. Germline V CDR1 and CDR2: KGHSH, LQKENI. Germline trimming cut 6 bases from V and 3 bases from J; bases unmatched to any gene: 2. CDR3 loop: CASSGQGTDTQYL. The CDR3 nucleotides read TGTGCCAGCTCTGGACAGGGAACAGATACGCAGTATCTT.

In its sample, this clonotype was seen many times. The chain uses TRBV23-1 and TRBJ1-5, with a tentative D call TRBD1 (6 bases). TRBV23-1 counts as an open reading frame of uncertain function. V lost 2 bases and J 4 bases, leaving 9 bases between the germline ends. The CDR3 totals 14 residues. The CDR3 sequence: CASSQGTRNQPQHF. The CDR3 nucleotides are TGCGCCAGCAGTCAAGGGACAAGGAATCAGCCCCAGCATTTT.

This clonotype has a count of ten or more. The rearrangement joins TRBV9 to TRBJ1-5; possibly TRBD1 for D (5 bases). The V end was cut by 7 bases, the J end by 3 bases, with 11 bases between. Germline assignment: CDR1 SGDLS and CDR2 YYNGEE. The CDR3 covers 13 residues. Here the CDR3 reads CASGRAINQPQHF. The DNA for the CDR3 is TGTGCCAGCGGCAGGGCAATCAATCAGCCCCAGCATTTT.

Worth noting for this clonotype: This may come from a read error, since a much larger clone is one base off. The missing conserved phenylalanine or tryptophan at the end of this CDR3 makes a read error likely. This chain links TRBV28 with TRBJ1-4; D gene ambiguous. This CDR3 is 14 amino acids long. The ends were cut back, 2 bases at V and 7 bases at J, with 11 bases in the middle. CDR1 is MDHEN and CDR2 is SYDVKM in the germline V gene. Here the CDR3 DNA reads TGTGCCAGCAGTTTACCGACCGGTGGTGAAAAACTGTTTCTT. Translation gives CASSLPTGGEKLFL.

This rearrangement joins TRBV5-6 to TRBJ2-1, with D tentatively TRBD2 (6 bases). Looked up from germline, CDR1 is SGHDT and CDR2 is YYEEEE. Trimming took off 4 bases at V and 2 bases at J, with 13 bases between the two ends. The CDR3 sequence is 15 residues long. CDR3 residues: CASSDGVAAYNEQFF. The CDR3, as DNA: TGTGCCAGCAGCGACGGAGTAGCGGCCTACAATGAGCAGTTCTTC.

This clonotype was recorded many times. The V call is TRBV5-1, the J call TRBJ2-1; 11 bases fit TRBD2. CDR1 and CDR2 from the germline V gene are SGHRS and YFSETQ. The CDR3 consists of 16 residues. The V and J ends lost 0 bases and 6 bases, in that order; junction bases with no gene match: 5. CDR3 amino acids: CASSLGRLAGGNEQFF. Written as DNA, the CDR3 is TGCGCCAGCAGCTTGGGGAGGCTAGCGGGAGGCAATGAGCAGTTCTTC.

In this sample, this clonotype turned up a few times. This rearrangement joins TRBV6-5 to TRBJ1-4; D remains unclear. V lost 0 bases and J 5 bases, leaving 7 bases between the germline ends. The CDR3 totals 14 residues. Germline CDR1 reads MNHEY; CDR2 reads SVGAGI. The CDR3 loop is CASSYSGHNEKLFF. The CDR3 DNA reads as TGTGCCAGCAGTTACTCGGGTCACAATGAAAAACTGTTTTTT.

This clonotype was seen ten or more times. The genes are TRBV6-2 or TRBV6-3 and TRBJ2-7, with 10 bases lining up with TRBD2. The ends lost 8 bases at V and 3 bases at J; junction bases unmatched: 4. There are 13 residues in the CDR3. Germline CDR1 reads MNHEY; CDR2 reads SVGEGT. DNA of the CDR3: TGTGCCAGCGCTGCTAGCGGGAGCTACGAGCAGTACTTC. Translating gives CASAASGSYEQYF.

This clonotype was counted many times. CDR3 loop: CASTGGLLSGANVLTF. CDR3 nucleotide sequence: TGTGCCAGCACCGGGGGACTATTATCTGGGGCCAACGTCCTGACTTTC. V usage is TRBV2 and J usage is TRBJ2-6, with 7 bases aligning to TRBD2. There are 16 residues in the CDR3. J lost 1 base, V lost 7 bases, and 7 bases had no gene match. CDR1 and CDR2 (germline): SNHLY, FYNNEI.

This clonotype was seen at least ten times. The gene calls are TRBV6-5 and TRBJ2-7; maybe TRBD1 (6 bases). The CDR3 is 12 amino acids. Per germline, CDR1 MNHEY and CDR2 SVGAGI. V lost 0 bases to trimming and J lost 6 bases, with 6 bases between them. The CDR3 loop is CASSYSGGEQYF. The CDR3 DNA is TGTGCCAGCAGTTACTCAGGGGGCGAGCAGTACTTC.